This T cell receptor beta chain is drawn from a study of T cell repertoires in cytomegalovirus infection (dated by TCRdb to about 2019). About the investigation overall: The peptide stimulations were aimed at well-studied HLA-B-restricted epitopes as well as recently identified HLA-C-restricted CMV epitopes, whose presentation resists viral immunomodulation. Because public TCR beta signatures pointed to carriage of CMV infection together with the matching HLA type, the HLA type of each donor mattered for the analysis. Results the study describes overall, beyond this receptor: In the ex vivo response, HLA-C-restricted CMV-specific TCR beta clonotypes were dominant, and in two of eight donors the single most frequent clonotype came from this HLA-C-restricted group. In both this cohort and an independent roughly 350-donor cohort, the cumulative frequency of public TCR beta family members distinguished carriers of CMV infection plus the relevant HLA type.

This clonotype was recorded a few times. Its binding antigen is unknown. Base qualities are not at hand, and no much larger clone is one base apart. The reads were generated on an Illumina HiSeq 1500. TCRdb itself trimmed the public reads at Q25 with fastp, ran MiXCR and retained productive beta chains. Rows matching on CDR3 protein sequence are summarized as one entry with the most common DNA and genes. For this sample there are some 100,000 distinct CDR3 sequences; around 30% appear just once. In total, the top ten clones hold roughly 77% of the sample. From a lookup of the germline V gene, CDR1 and CDR2 are SGHVS and FQNEAQ. V trim: 2 bases; J trim: 4 bases; unmatched bases: 10. The CDR3 sequence holds 16 residues, the cysteine and phenylalanine included. Only the CDR3 part of the read is kept: 48 bases, read in frame from the first base. The treatment or condition label corresponds to: in vitro stimulation with specific CMV peptide epitopes to enrich CMV-specific T cells.

This sequence originates from a human donor in good health (CMV status not recorded). Some clones in this sample may be carry-over from other donors' samples. This sample comprised CD8+ T cells from cultured PBMCs, obtained from culture after CMV antigen stimulation. The chain was built from TRBV7-8 and TRBJ1-1, with TRBD1 identical over 7 junction bases. The nucleotide sequence is TGTGCCAGCAGCTTACGGGAAGGGGGCTCGGGCACTGAAGCTTTCTTT. The encoded protein is CASSLREGGSGTEAFF. The CDR3 plus the reference TRBV7-8 and TRBJ1-1 genes for the other parts give the full variable domain: GAGVSQSPRYKVAKRGQDVALRCDPISGHVSLFWYQQALGQGPEFLTYFQNEAQLDKSGLPSDRFFAERPEGSVSTLKIQRTQQEDSAVYLCASSLREGGSGTEAFFGQGTRLTVV.